One sample yielded the 7 T cell receptor beta chains listed below, sequenced in a study of cytomegalovirus exposure and HLA in healthy donors. Researchers ran the PCR with 60 Vbeta and 13 Jbeta primers. TCRdb's copy holds only in-frame clones and misses some; the assay was immunoSEQ multiplex PCR. Of roughly 120,000 clones in the sample, roughly 82% were seen once. The sequenced sample was PBMCs. These receptors all come from a woman between 35 and 50 years old in good health and CMV-seropositive.

For the CDR3, the DNA is TGTGCTAGTGGTTTGGTAGGGGAGGGGTACAATGAGCAGTTCTTC. It translates to CASGLVGEGYNEQFF. The V and J genes are TRBV12-5 and TRBJ2-1, with TRBD2 matching 7 bases. The junction had 3 bases not matched to a gene; V was cut back by 0 bases and J by 4 bases. CDR3 length: 15 amino acids. Germline V lookup: CDR1 LGHNT, CDR2 FRNRAP.

This chain connects TRBV6-5 to TRBJ2-5, with D maybe TRBD1 (6 bases). V was shortened by 1 base and J by 1 base, with 13 bases between the two germline ends. This CDR3 has 16 amino acids. The germline V gene has CDR1 MNHEY and CDR2 SVGAGI. As DNA, the CDR3 is TGTGCCAGCAGTTACTACGAGGAACAGGGCCAAGAGACCCAGTACTTC. Its protein is CASSYYEEQGQETQYF.

The gene calls are TRBV5-6 and TRBJ1-1, with D maybe TRBD1 (6 bases). This CDR3 is built from 14 residues. Germline V gives CDR1 SGHDT, CDR2 YYEEEE. Trimming removed 3 bases from V and 6 bases from J, with 15 bases in between. This CDR3 is CASSSGQWRAEAFF. In DNA form, the CDR3 reads TGTGCCAGCAGCTCAGGACAGTGGAGAGCTGAAGCTTTCTTT.

This chain uses TRBV5-1 with TRBJ1-6; 8 positions match TRBD1. CDR3 length equals 18 residues. Germline V gene sequence: CDR1 SGHRS, CDR2 YFSETQ. V gave up 2 bases and J gave up 4 bases; unmatched junction bases: 11. The chain's CDR3 is CASSFHPGQDPYNSPLHF. In nucleotides, the CDR3 is TGCGCCAGCAGCTTCCATCCGGGACAGGATCCTTATAATTCACCCCTCCACTTT.

V and J are TRBV9 and TRBJ2-1; 11 bases align to TRBD2. The CDR3 runs 14 residues. The germline gives CDR1 SGDLS, CDR2 YYNGEE. Losses at the gene ends were 4 bases for V and 8 bases for J; bases not matched to a gene: 5. The CDR3 reads CASSPQTSGDEQFF. CDR3 DNA sequence: TGTGCCAGCAGCCCTCAGACTAGCGGGGATGAGCAGTTCTTC.

V gene TRBV27 combines with J gene TRBJ2-7; 9 bases are shared with TRBD2. The CDR3 spans 15 residues. V was pared by 3 bases and J by 7 bases, with 10 bases of the junction left unmatched. Germline-derived CDR1 and CDR2 are MNHEY and SMNVEV (reference sequence). The DNA of the CDR3 is TGTGCCAGCAGTTTGGTGTGGCGGGAGGGTGGGGAGCAGTACTTC. This gives the protein CASSLVWREGGEQYF.

V usage is TRBV7-9 and J usage is TRBJ1-2; D remains unclear. The ends were cut back, 5 bases at V and 8 bases at J, with 12 bases in the middle. CDR1 and CDR2 from the germline V gene are SEHNR and FQNEAQ (reference sequence). This CDR3 has 12 residues. CDR3 in DNA: TGTGCCAGCAGCCGCAAGCCGAGGGGCTACACCTTC. This codes for CASSRKPRGYTF.